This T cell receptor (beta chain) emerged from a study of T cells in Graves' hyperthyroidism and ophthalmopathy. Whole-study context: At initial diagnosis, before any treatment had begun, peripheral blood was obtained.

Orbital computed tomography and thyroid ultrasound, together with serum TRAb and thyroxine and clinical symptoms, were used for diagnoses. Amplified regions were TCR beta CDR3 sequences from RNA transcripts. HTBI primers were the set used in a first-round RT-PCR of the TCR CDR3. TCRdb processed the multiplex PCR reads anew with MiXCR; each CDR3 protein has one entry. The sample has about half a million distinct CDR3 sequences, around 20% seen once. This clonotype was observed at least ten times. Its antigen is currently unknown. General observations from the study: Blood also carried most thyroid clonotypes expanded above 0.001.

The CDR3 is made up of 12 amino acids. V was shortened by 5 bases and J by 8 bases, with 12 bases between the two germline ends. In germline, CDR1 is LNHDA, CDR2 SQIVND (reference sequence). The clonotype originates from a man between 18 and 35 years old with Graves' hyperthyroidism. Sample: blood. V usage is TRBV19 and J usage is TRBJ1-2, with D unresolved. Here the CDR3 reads CASSYGLNGYTF. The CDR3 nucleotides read TGTGCCAGTAGTTATGGGTTGAACGGCTACACCTTC.